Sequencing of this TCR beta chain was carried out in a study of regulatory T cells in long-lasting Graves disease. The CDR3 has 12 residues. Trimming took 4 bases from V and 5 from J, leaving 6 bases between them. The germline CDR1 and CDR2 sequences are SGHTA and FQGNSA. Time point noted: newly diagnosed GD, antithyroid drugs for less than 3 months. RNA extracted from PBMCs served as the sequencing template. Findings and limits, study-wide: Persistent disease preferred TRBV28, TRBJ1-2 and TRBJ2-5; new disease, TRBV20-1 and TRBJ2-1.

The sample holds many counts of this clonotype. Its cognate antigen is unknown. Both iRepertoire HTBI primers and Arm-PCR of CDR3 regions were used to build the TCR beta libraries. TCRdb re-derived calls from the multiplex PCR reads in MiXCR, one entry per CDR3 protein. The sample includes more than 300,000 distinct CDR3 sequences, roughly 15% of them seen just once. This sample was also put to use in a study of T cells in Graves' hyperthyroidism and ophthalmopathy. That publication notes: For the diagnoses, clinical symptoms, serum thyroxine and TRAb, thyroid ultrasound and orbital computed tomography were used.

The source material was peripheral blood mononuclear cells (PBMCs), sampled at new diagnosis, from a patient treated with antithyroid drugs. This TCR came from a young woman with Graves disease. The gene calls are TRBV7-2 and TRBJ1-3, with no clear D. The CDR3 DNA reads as TGTGCCAGCAGCTCTTCTCGAAACACCATATATTTT. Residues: CASSSSRNTIYF.